Presented here are 25 T cell receptor beta chains from one specimen sequenced in a study of tissue T cells after allogeneic stem cell transplantation (dated by TCRdb to 2021 to 2024). The time point label, read with the paper, signifies: mouse harvest day 7 after allogeneic transplant. Mouse grafts combined 10^7 T-cell-depleted bone marrow cells with 10^6 splenic CD5+ T cells, given via tail vein injection. Libraries were built with the immunoSEQ multiplex PCR assay. TCRdb obtained this table from immuneACCESS and retained in-frame rearrangements with V and J assigned. These tables miss some clones; where compared with another copy, unresolved V genes account for less than half of the shortfall, and the remainder is unexplained. This sample has thousands of clones in its table, and 47% of those were observed once. The ten largest make up roughly 6.9% of the sample. Sequenced: gut tissue. These receptors were taken from a female BALB/c mouse given C57BL/6 T cells with graft-versus-host disease after an allogeneic hematopoietic cell transplant.

As for this clone: These gene names are mouse names. From the germline J gene comes the end of the CDR3, since the read stops 1 residue before it. The rearrangement uses TRBV3 and TRBJ1-4; maybe TRBD1 (5 bases). Germline CDR1 is SNHLY and CDR2 is FYNGKV (reference sequence). V was shortened by 5 bases and J by 0 bases, with 10 bases between the two germline ends. This CDR3 region has 15 residues. The part of the CDR3 DNA that was read is TGTGCCAGCAGCCGGACACCTATTTCCAACGAAAGATTATTT. Protein product: CASSRTPISNERLF. In full, the CDR3 reads CASSRTPISNERLFF.

A word on this clone: The gene names given are mouse names. The read ends 1 residue before the CDR3 terminus; that terminus is restored from the germline J gene. The chain combines TRBV3 with TRBJ2-3, with D uncertain. The V end was cut by 5 bases, the J end by 0 bases, with 9 bases between. This CDR3 is built from 14 residues. Germline CDR1 reads SNHLY; CDR2 reads FYNGKV (reference sequence). The CDR3 sequence: CASSPWNSAETLYF. The CDR3 DNA, read in part, is TGTGCCAGCAGCCCCTGGAATAGTGCAGAAACGCTGTAT.

Comments on this clone: Gene names are the mouse ones. The read is 1 residue too short to cover the CDR3 end, so that end is filled in from the germline J gene. This chain connects TRBV26 to TRBJ1-4; the D is unclear. The length of the CDR3 is 15 residues. From germline, CDR1 is KGHPV and CDR2 FQNQEV (reference sequence). V was pared by 1 base and J by 0 bases, with 6 bases between. The sequenced CDR3 bases are TGTGCCAGCAGTCTGTTAGGGTTTTCCAACGAAAGATTATTT. This sequence encodes CASSLLGFSNERLF. In full, the CDR3 is CASSLLGFSNERLFF. Full variable domain (outside the CDR3, taken from reference TRBV26 and TRBJ1-4): NSKVIQTPRYLVKGQGQKAKMRCIPEKGHPVVFWYQQNKNNEFKFLINFQNQEVLQQIDMTEKRFSAECPSNSPCSLEIQSSEAGDSALYLCASSLLGFSNERLFFGHGTKLSVL.

As for this clone: These gene names are mouse names. With the read ending 1 residue before the CDR3 end, the germline J gene is used to fill in that end. The chain is built from TRBV26 and TRBJ2-4; 8 nucleotides match TRBD2. V lost 3 bases to trimming and J lost 0 bases; unmatched junction nucleotides: 2. This CDR3 region has 15 residues. Germline V gives CDR1 KGHPV, CDR2 FQNQEV (reference sequence). Partial CDR3 DNA: TGTGCCAGCAGTCTTCTGGGGGGTAGTCAAAACACCTTGTAC. Translating it yields CASSLLGGSQNTLY. In full, the CDR3 is CASSLLGGSQNTLYF.

This clone was picked up a small number of times. Mouse gene names apply. The CDR3 end is not reached by the read, which stops 1 residue before it; the germline J gene fills it in. The chain employs TRBV26 and TRBJ2-5; D unclear. This CDR3 is built from 13 residues. The germline V gene encodes CDR1 KGHPV and CDR2 FQNQEV (reference sequence). V shed 3 bases and J shed 2 bases, with 6 bases lying between them. CDR3 sequence reads: CASSLSRQDTQYF. CDR3 bases read: TGTGCCAGCAGTCTTTCCCGCCAAGACACCCAGTAC.

With regard to this clone: All gene names here are mouse names. The CDR3 extends 1 residue past the end of the read, so its final part is completed from the germline J gene. V and J are TRBV2 and TRBJ1-1; D is perhaps TRBD1 (5 bases). In germline, CDR1 is LGHNA, CDR2 YSYQKL. The CDR3 consists of 14 residues. V lost 4 bases and J lost 0, with 9 bases in between. This chain's CDR3 is CASSRDSANTEVFF. The DNA read from the CDR3 is TGTGCCAGCAGCCGCGACAGTGCAAACACAGAAGTCTTC. Looking up the rest from reference TRBV2 and TRBJ1-1 gives the full variable domain: DPKIIQKPKYLVAVTGSEKILICEQYLGHNAMYWYRQSAKKPLEFMFSYSYQKLMDNQTASSRFQPQSSKKNHLDLQITALKPDDSATYFCASSRDSANTEVFFGKGTRLTVV.

This clone was seen a few times. All gene names here are mouse names. The read ends 1 residue shy of where the CDR3 ends; the end is completed using the germline J gene. The gene calls are TRBV20 and TRBJ2-7; D might be TRBD2 (5 bases). The CDR3 contains 13 residues. The germline V gene has CDR1 GFQATS and CDR2 STVNSAI. The V gene lost 0 bases and the J gene lost 3 bases, with 9 bases spanning the gap. The CDR3 is CGARDPGSYEQYF. CDR3 bases read: TGTGGTGCTAGGGATCCTGGGAGCTATGAACAGTAC.

A remark on this clone: Gene names and germline match the mouse. The read terminates 1 residue before the CDR3 end, so the remaining end is supplied by the germline J gene. The genes are TRBV1 and TRBJ2-5; 7 bases map to TRBD1. Germline assignment: CDR1 NSQYPW and CDR2 LRSPGD (reference sequence). With 4 bases clipped from V and 6 bases from J, the junction kept 4 bases outside the gene matches. This CDR3 region has 13 residues. The CDR3: CTCSDRGGDTQYF. The CDR3 DNA, read in part, is TGCACCTGCAGTGACAGGGGAGGGGACACCCAGTAC.

On this clone itself: Gene names are mouse gene names. The DNA ends 1 residue before the CDR3 does, and the rest of the CDR3 is filled in from the germline J gene. This chain joins TRBV13-1 and TRBJ2-7, with D possibly matching TRBD2 (5 bases). The V end lost 5 bases, the J end lost 3 bases, and 9 bases lay between the germline ends. Germline V gene data show CDR1 as NSHNY and CDR2 as SYGAGN. The CDR3 totals 12 residues. CDR3 DNA, as far as it was read: TGTGCCAGCAGACTGGACGTCTATGAACAGTAC. Translation: CASRLDVYEQY. The whole CDR3 protein reads CASRLDVYEQYF.

Only a few counts were recorded for this clone. The genes and germline here are from mouse. From the germline J gene comes the end of the CDR3, since the read stops 1 residue before it. The rearrangement links TRBV5 to TRBJ2-5; 9 bases match TRBD1. The germline gives CDR1 LGHNA, CDR2 YNLKQL (reference sequence). V was pared by 4 bases and J by 5 bases, with 1 base of the junction left unmatched. The length of the CDR3 is 13 residues. CDR3 DNA, as far as it was read: TGTGCCAGCAGCCCGGGACAGGGAGACACCCAGTAC. Translation gives CASSPGQGDTQY. The CDR3 as a whole reads CASSPGQGDTQYF.

By share of the sample, this clone is medium-sized. Gene names are the mouse ones. Read sequence stops 1 residue before the CDR3 end, and the germline J gene provides the missing end. The J gene is TRBJ2-3, the V gene TRBV26; tentatively, D is TRBD2 (5 bases). The CDR3 covers 13 residues. Trimming shortened V by 4 bases and J by 1 base, and 6 bases separated the two germline ends. In germline, CDR1 is KGHPV, CDR2 FQNQEV (reference sequence). CDR3 DNA, as far as it was read: TGTGCCAGCAGTCCCTGGGGTGCAGAAACGCTGTAT. It is translated as CASSPWGAETLY. The whole CDR3 protein is CASSPWGAETLYF.

About this clone itself: Here the gene names and germline are mouse. The read ends 1 residue before the CDR3 terminus; that terminus is restored from the germline J gene. This rearrangement joins TRBV26 to TRBJ2-2; tentative D call: TRBD2 (6 bases). CDR1 is KGHPV, CDR2 FQNQEV, per germline (reference sequence). V was shortened by 3 bases and J by 1 base, with 9 bases between the two germline ends. The CDR3 is 15 amino acids. The covered CDR3 bases are TGTGCCAGCAGTCTAGGACTGAGAAACACCGGGCAGCTCTAC. Translating it yields CASSLGLRNTGQLY. The CDR3 reads in full as CASSLGLRNTGQLYF.

Remarks on this clone: The germline and genes are mouse ones. The CDR3 end is not reached by the read, which stops 1 residue before it; the germline J gene fills it in. The chain links TRBV3 to TRBJ1-1; D is perhaps TRBD1 (5 bases). The ends were cut back, 3 bases at V and 1 base at J, with 9 bases in the middle. Germline CDR1 SNHLY, CDR2 FYNGKV (reference sequence). The CDR3 has 14 amino acids. The chain's CDR3 is CASSFSTGNTEVFF. The covered CDR3 bases are TGTGCCAGCAGCTTTTCAACAGGGAACACAGAAGTCTTC.

With regard to this clone: The germline and genes are mouse ones. Sequencing ends 1 residue short of the CDR3 end; the germline J gene provides the rest. The V gene is TRBV15, the J gene TRBJ1-3; unclear D gene. CDR3 length: 12 amino acids. Trimming removed 3 bases from V and 9 bases from J, with 9 bases in between. Germline loops: CDR1 SGHND, CDR2 FRSKSL. CDR3 bases read: TGTGCCAGCAGTTTTGGGGAGGGTACGCTCTAT. The encoded protein is CASSFGEGTLY. From start to end, the CDR3 is CASSFGEGTLYF.

This clone was counted a single time. An end of the junction differs from the germline gene, which may be a read error. The genes and germline here are from mouse. The read terminates 1 residue ahead of where the CDR3 ends, so the germline J gene completes it. V and J are TRBV2 and TRBJ2-4; D is possibly TRBD1 (5 bases). The CDR3 has 16 amino acids. The germline CDR1 and CDR2 sequences are LGHNA and YSYQKL. The CDR3 sequence: CAGSQAAGLSQNTLYF. The CDR3 bases that were read are TGTGCCGGCAGCCAAGCGGCAGGGCTCAGTCAAAACACCTTGTAC.

Of note for this clone: These gene names are mouse names. Read sequence stops 1 residue before the CDR3 end, and the germline J gene provides the missing end. The sample contains more than one DNA sequence encoding this CDR3. The chain combines TRBV26 with TRBJ2-7; no clear D gene. V lost 2 bases and J lost 4, with 6 bases in between. The CDR3 is 12 amino acids. The germline V gene encodes CDR1 KGHPV and CDR2 FQNQEV (reference sequence). This CDR3 is CASSLSSYEQYF. Partial CDR3 DNA: TGTGCCAGCAGTCTGAGCAGTTATGAACAGTAC.

About this clone: Gene names are the mouse ones. The CDR3 end falls 1 residue outside the read, so it is completed with the germline J gene. Additional DNA sequences in this sample encode the identical CDR3. The rearrangement uses TRBV3 and TRBJ1-3, with 7 bases identical to TRBD1. Germline CDR1 SNHLY, CDR2 FYNGKV (reference sequence). V lost 5 bases and J lost 3; bases outside the gene matches: 4. The CDR3 is 14 residues long. CDR3 DNA (partial): TGTGCCAGCAGCCGACAGGGAGGTGGAAATACGCTCTAT. Translated: CASSRQGGGNTLY. The CDR3 in its entirety is CASSRQGGGNTLYF.

With respect to this clone: Mouse germline and gene names are used. The read ends 1 residue shy of where the CDR3 ends; the end is completed using the germline J gene. V is TRBV5 and J is TRBJ2-1, with 10 bases that match TRBD1. The CDR3 is 13 residues long. V lost 4 bases and J lost 7; bases outside the gene matches: 1. Germline CDR1 LGHNA, CDR2 YNLKQL (reference sequence). The CDR3 loop is CASSPGQGAEQFF. The sequenced CDR3 bases are TGTGCCAGCAGCCCGGGACAGGGGGCTGAGCAGTTC.

Notes on this clone: Germline and genes here are mouse. The read stops 1 residue short of the end of the CDR3; the missing end is completed from the germline J gene. V gene TRBV12-2 combines with J gene TRBJ2-4; D ambiguous. Trimming removed 4 bases from V and 6 bases from J, with 10 bases in between. The CDR3 runs to 12 residues. CDR1 and CDR2 from the germline V gene are SGHLS and HYDKME. This CDR3 is CASSFDINTLYF. The covered CDR3 bases are TGTGCCAGCTCCTTTGACATTAACACCTTGTAC.

With regard to this clone: A read error may account for a junction end that differs from germline. The gene names given are mouse names. The CDR3 is cut off 1 residue early in the read; its end comes from the germline J gene. V usage is TRBV26 and J usage is TRBJ2-4, with D tentatively TRBD2 (6 bases). Germline V CDR1 and CDR2: KGHPV, FQNQEV (reference sequence). The CDR3 has 14 residues. CDR3 bases read: TGTGCCACCAGTCTACTGGGTCCTCAAAACACCTTGTAC. It codes for CATSLLGPQNTLY. The entire CDR3 is CATSLLGPQNTLYF.

For this clone: Gene names and germline match the mouse. Read data end 1 residue before the CDR3 end; the end is taken from the germline J gene. The chain carries TRBV15 and TRBJ1-1, with a weak D call TRBD1 (6 bases). The V end lost 0 bases, the J end lost 0 bases, and 11 bases lay between the germline ends. The CDR3 has 16 amino acids. Germline CDR1 and CDR2: SGHND and FRSKSL. This CDR3 reads CASSLAGGGANTEVFF. The covered CDR3 bases are TGTGCCAGCAGTTTAGCGGGCGGGGGCGCAAACACAGAAGTCTTC.

Details on this clone: Gene names are mouse gene names. The sequence runs out 1 residue before the end of the CDR3; the remainder is reconstructed from the germline J gene. The genes are TRBV31 and TRBJ2-1; 10 bases fit TRBD2. This CDR3 has 15 residues. With V trimmed by 3 bases and J by 7 bases, 9 bases remained unmatched. Germline V lookup: CDR1 GKSSPN, CDR2 SITVG. The CDR3: CAWRPVLGGLAEQFF. Partial CDR3 DNA: TGTGCCTGGAGACCCGTTCTGGGGGGGCTGGCTGAGCAGTTC.

Concerning this clone itself: The gene symbols are mouse symbols. Read coverage stops 1 residue before the CDR3 terminus; the germline J gene supplies the remainder. The chain couples TRBV13-2 to TRBJ1-1, with D possibly being TRBD1 (5 bases). CDR1 is NNHNN and CDR2 is SYGAGS in the germline V gene (reference sequence). V was cut by 3 bases and J by 4 bases, with 10 bases left in between. The CDR3 is made up of 13 amino acids. The CDR3 loop is CASGGRGSTEVFF. The part of the CDR3 DNA that was read is TGTGCCAGCGGTGGGAGGGGAAGCACAGAAGTCTTC.

A remark on this clone: Gene names refer to mouse genes. CDR3 in amino acids: CASSRDKNTLYF. The covered CDR3 bases are TGTGCCAGCAGTAGGGACAAAAACACCTTGTAC. The rearrangement links TRBV19 to TRBJ2-4; tentative D call: TRBD1 (6 bases). Coverage ceases 1 residue before the CDR3 finishes, and the germline J gene fills in the end. Germline loops: CDR1 FNHDT, CDR2 SITEND (reference sequence). There are 12 residues in the CDR3. V was shortened by 3 bases and J by 4 bases, with 6 bases between the two germline ends.

Of note for this clone: Any gene name here is a mouse gene name. Read data end 1 residue before the CDR3 end; the end is taken from the germline J gene. The chain combines TRBV12-1 with TRBJ2-7; the match to TRBD1 covers 11 bases. Trimming removed 0 bases from V and 4 bases from J; junction bases left unmatched: 4. Germline V lookup: CDR1 SGHSN, CDR2 HYEKVE. This CDR3 is built from 15 residues. The sequenced part of the CDR3 DNA is TGTGCCAGCTCTCTCGAGGGACAGGGGGGTTATGAACAGTAC. It yields the protein CASSLEGQGGYEQY. The complete CDR3 sequence is CASSLEGQGGYEQYF.